The sequence of this T cell receptor (beta chain) was determined in a study of T cell responses to AZD1222 COVID-19 vaccine. The CDR3 consists of 14 residues. CDR1 is LNHNV, CDR2 YYDKDF, per germline (reference sequence). Trimming shortened V by 2 bases and J by 8 bases, and 12 bases separated the two germline ends. TCRdb keeps only in-frame clones here, not all; method: immunoSEQ multiplex PCR. The sample holds 150,000 or so clones, approximately 95% seen once. V is TRBV15 and J is TRBJ1-4; D unresolved. The clonotype comes from an adult in good health. Here the sequenced sample was peripheral blood, taken on day 0 of MenACWY control vaccination. CDR3 DNA sequence: TGTGCCACCAGCAGATACGACATGGAGGAAAAACTGTTTTTT. Translation gives CATSRYDMEEKLFF.